The T cell receptor beta chain under discussion was sequenced for a study of vaccination effects on CD4 cells after COVID-19. Study overall: Sequencing was preceded by expansion of antigen-specific CD4+ T cells with viral peptide pools in the ViraFEST assay. Sample donation by two convalescent patients took place 16 days and one week before vaccination.

Following 10 days of culture, CD4+ T cells were isolated. Half the medium was swapped for IL-2 medium on days 3 and 7. This CDR3 is built from 16 residues. Per the germline V gene, CDR1 is MNHEY and CDR2 is SVGAGI. V gave up 3 bases and J gave up 2 bases; unmatched junction bases: 8. The protocol was immunoSEQ multiplex PCR, while the TCRdb copy is restricted to in-frame clones and leaves out a portion. Found here are some 50,000 clones, approximately 74% of them singletons; the top ten hold roughly 7.8%. A word on this clone: Its specificity is not known.

The J gene is TRBJ2-3, the V gene TRBV6-5; 7 bases are shared with TRBD2. The sample was CD4+ T cells from PBMCs cultured without peptide, taken before COVID-19 vaccination. This receptor was identified in a human donor who had a prior SARS-CoV-2 infection. CDR3 in DNA: TGTGCCAGCAGTTATCGGGCGGGGGACCCCACAGATACGCAGTATTTT. Its protein is CASSYRAGDPTDTQYF.